This T cell receptor beta chain was captured by sequencing in a study of blood T cell repertoires in COVID-19. Study details: The samples span acute and convalescent COVID-19 from the United States, Italy and Spain.

Methods used by the authors: By means of reference gene primer amplification, nucleated cell counts were estimated. Profiling relied on immunoSEQ multiplex PCR, and the TCRdb table lists in-frame clones only, not all of them. D and trimming were read from the DNA, whereas the V and J calls and clone size are those reported in that table. The sample gives 310,000 or so clones, roughly 87% of which show up once; around 9.9% is in the top ten. Germline loops: CDR1 LGHDT, CDR2 YNNKEL (reference sequence). This CDR3 has 16 residues. V lost 4 bases to trimming and J lost 1 base; unmatched junction nucleotides: 6.

This chain connects TRBV3-1 (or the pseudogene TRBV3-2) to TRBJ2-1; the match to TRBD2 covers 8 bases. The source of this sequence is a man aged 25 to 40 with COVID-19, enrolled during active disease. Specimen: peripheral blood. The CDR3 sequence is CASSPPRGGSYNEQFF. The CDR3 DNA reads as TGTGCCAGCAGCCCACCCCGGGGGGGGTCCTACAATGAGCAGTTCTTC.